Below are 7 T cell receptor beta chains sequenced from a single sample in a study of shared clonotypes between healthy human individuals. Profiling relied on immunoSEQ multiplex PCR, and the TCRdb table lists in-frame clones only, not all of them. The sample consists of around 100,000 clones, about 67% of them appearing once. The sequencing input was memory CD8+ T cells sorted from blood. Noted subset: CD45RO+ cells pooled with CCR7-negative TemRA cells. These receptors came from a woman aged 25-40 years in good health.

The chain employs TRBV5-1 and TRBJ2-7; D is ambiguous. Trimming removed 0 bases at V and 4 bases at J, with 8 bases between. Germline CDR1 and CDR2: SGHRS and YFSETQ. The CDR3 extends over 13 amino acids. The CDR3 region has the DNA TGCGCCAGCAGCTTGGCGGAGAGTTACGAGCAGTACTTC. Its protein is CASSLAESYEQYF.

The rearrangement links TRBV6-1 to TRBJ2-6; possibly TRBD2 for D (5 bases). This CDR3 contains 15 residues. Germline lookup yields CDR1 MNHNS and CDR2 SASEGT. Trimming pared 1 base from V and 4 bases from J, leaving 8 bases between. CDR3 in amino acids: CASSEDGGGANVLTF. The CDR3 nucleotides read TGTGCCAGCAGTGAAGATGGAGGAGGGGCCAACGTCCTGACTTTC.

The chain combines TRBV11-3 with TRBJ2-1, with 11 bases lining up with TRBD2. The J segment lost 5 bases and the V segment lost 6 bases, leaving 6 bases of the junction unmatched. CDR3 size: 15 residues. From germline, CDR1 is SGHNT and CDR2 YENEEA. The CDR3 bases are TGTGCCAGCAGTCGTCCGGGACTAGCGGACAATGAGCAGTTCTTC. As protein: CASSRPGLADNEQFF. Full variable domain (missing parts from reference TRBV11-3 and TRBJ2-1): EAGVVQSPRYKIIEKKQPVAFWCNPISGHNTLYWYLQNLGQGPELLIRYENEEAVDDSQLPKDRFSAERLKGVDSTLKIQPAELGDSAVYLCASSRPGLADNEQFFGPGTRLTVL.

This clone has more than one count but fewer than ten. This chain uses TRBV4-2 with TRBJ2-7; TRBD1 matches at 11 bases. J was trimmed by 6 bases and V by 2 bases; bases with no gene match: 9. Germline V gives CDR1 LGHNA, CDR2 YNFKEQ. This CDR3 has 16 residues. The CDR3 is CASSQILGTGGSEQYF. Here the CDR3 DNA reads TGTGCCAGCAGCCAAATCCTCGGGACAGGGGGTAGCGAGCAGTACTTC.

This clone showed up just once. The chain uses TRBV28 and TRBJ1-2; weak D call: TRBD1 (6 bases). The CDR3 totals 16 residues. Trimming took 5 bases from V and 4 from J, leaving 20 bases between them. Germline CDR1 and CDR2: MDHEN and SYDVKM. CDR3 region: CASSPPGTMKAYGYTF. CDR3 sequence (DNA): TGTGCCAGCAGTCCTCCCGGGACAATGAAGGCCTATGGCTACACCTTC.

The chain uses TRBV27 and TRBJ2-7; D may be TRBD2 (5 bases). V lost 8 bases, J lost 6 bases, and 17 bases lay in between. The CDR3 runs to 13 residues. Germline assignment: CDR1 MNHEY and CDR2 SMNVEV (reference sequence). CDR3 nucleotides: TGTGCCAGCGTAGCTTCTTCCCGGGGCGAGCAGTACTTC. Translated: CASVASSRGEQYF.

This clone was detected a few times. The CDR3 sequence is CSVEGPQGAAHEQYF. The CDR3 bases are TGCAGCGTTGAAGGGCCCCAGGGGGCGGCCCACGAGCAGTACTTC. V usage is TRBV29-1 and J usage is TRBJ2-7; 8 positions match TRBD1. V lost 1 base to trimming and J lost 5 bases; unmatched junction nucleotides: 10. Germline CDR1 is SQVTM and CDR2 is ANQGSEA. CDR3 length equals 15 residues.